The next 20 T cell receptor beta chains were all read from a single sample in a study of shared clonotypes between healthy human individuals. Assay: immunoSEQ multiplex PCR; the TCRdb copy retains only in-frame clones and omits some. Among millions of clones, 90% to 95% were seen once, and the ten largest hold more than 0.1%. Sequenced input: naive CD4+ T cells sorted from blood. Subset noted: CD45RA+ positively selected. All receptors derive from a man between 18 and 35 years old in good health.

V gene TRBV27 combines with J gene TRBJ2-7; 8 nucleotides agree with TRBD1. This CDR3 has 13 amino acids. Germline V gene lookup returns CDR1 MNHEY and CDR2 SMNVEV (reference sequence). The ends lost 6 bases at V and 7 bases at J; junction bases unmatched: 8. As DNA, the CDR3 is TGTGCCAGCAGCATGCAGGGGGCGGAAGAGCAGTACTTC. Its translation: CASSMQGAEEQYF.

This chain connects TRBV18 to TRBJ2-2; 11 bases line up with TRBD2. This CDR3 is built from 17 residues. Germline V gene data show CDR1 as KGHSH and CDR2 as LQKENI. The V segment lost 6 bases and the J segment 2 bases; nucleotides outside the gene matches: 8. The CDR3 bases are TGTGCCAGCTCTCGAACTAGCGGGGGTGCTAACACCGGGGAGCTGTTTTTT. Translated, it gives CASSRTSGGANTGELFF.

This sequence joins TRBV10-3 and TRBJ1-1; D perhaps matches TRBD1 (6 bases). Trimming stripped 6 bases from V and 4 bases from J, with 9 bases between. The CDR3 runs to 12 residues. Germline CDR1 is ENHRY and CDR2 is SYGVKD. The DNA of the CDR3 is TGTGCCATCAGGTGGGGGGCCACTGAAGCTTTCTTT. Protein: CAIRWGATEAFF.

The gene calls are TRBV6-5 and TRBJ1-6; the D gene is possibly TRBD1 (5 bases). This CDR3 is 14 amino acids long. Germline V gene lookup returns CDR1 MNHEY and CDR2 SVGAGI. Trimming took off 6 bases at V and 4 bases at J, with 10 bases between the two ends. CDR3 region: CASSGGTYNSPLHF. As DNA, the CDR3 is TGTGCCAGCAGCGGCGGGACTTATAATTCACCCCTCCACTTT.

V gene TRBV4-1 combines with J gene TRBJ2-1; D uncertain. CDR3 length: 16 amino acids. Deletions cut 1 base from V and 0 bases from J, with 10 bases between. Germline values: CDR1 MGHRA, CDR2 YSYEKL. DNA for the CDR3: TGCGCCAGCAGCCAAGGAGGCTACAGCTCCTACAATGAGCAGTTCTTC. This encodes CASSQGGYSSYNEQFF.

This clone was recorded only once. The chain links TRBV2 to TRBJ2-7; the D is unclear. Germline CDR1 and CDR2: SNHLY and FYNNEI. V dropped 6 bases and J dropped 12 bases, with 15 bases sitting between them. The CDR3 is made up of 11 amino acids. In DNA, the CDR3 is TGTGCCAGCAGAGCTAGTTATGGGTGGTACTTC. Protein product: CASRASYGWYF.

This clone came up once. This chain connects TRBV11-3 to TRBJ2-7; D gene uncertain. Germline V gives CDR1 SGHNT, CDR2 YENEEA. Trimming pared 0 bases from V and 5 bases from J, leaving 14 bases between. The CDR3 extends over 15 amino acids. The CDR3 DNA reads TGTGCCAGCAGCTTAGATCGACTTGTTGGTCACGAGCAGTACTTC. Amino acid sequence: CASSLDRLVGHEQYF.

The V call is TRBV9, the J call TRBJ2-5; 8 bases are shared with TRBD2. The trim removed 4 bases at V and 2 bases at J, leaving 10 bases unmatched. Germline CDR1 reads SGDLS; CDR2 reads YYNGEE. The CDR3 extends over 16 amino acids. As DNA, the CDR3 is TGTGCCAGCAGCCCCGTCGGGAGGGGTAGACAAGAGACCCAGTACTTC. Translated: CASSPVGRGRQETQYF.

The chain links TRBV15 to TRBJ1-4; a weak D match, TRBD1 (6 bases). CDR1 LNHNV and CDR2 YYDKDF come from the germline V gene (reference sequence). The CDR3 spans 16 residues. V was shortened by 2 bases and J by 7 bases, with 17 bases between the two germline ends. The chain's CDR3 is CATSRRTGTWGEKLFF. CDR3 coding DNA: TGTGCCACCAGCAGACGCACCGGGACATGGGGTGAAAAACTGTTTTTT.

The rearrangement uses TRBV7-9 and TRBJ1-1, with D perhaps matching TRBD1 (5 bases). The germline V gene has CDR1 SEHNR and CDR2 FQNEAQ (reference sequence). Trimming took off 4 bases at V and 1 base at J, with 16 bases between the two ends. The CDR3 consists of 16 residues. The CDR3 DNA reads as TGTGCCAGCAGCTGGGGCATGGTGGCGGGGAACACTGAAGCTTTCTTT. Its translation: CASSWGMVAGNTEAFF.

This sequence joins TRBV25-1 and TRBJ2-3; 10 nucleotides align to TRBD2. V trimming: 6 bases; J trimming: 0 bases; junction bases outside the gene matches: 9. CDR3 length equals 17 residues. Germline V lookup: CDR1 MGHDK, CDR2 SYGVNS. The CDR3 region has the DNA TGTGCCAGCAGCCCACTGACTAGCGGGCTTAGCACAGATACGCAGTATTTT. Its protein product is CASSPLTSGLSTDTQYF.

This chain uses TRBV6-1 with TRBJ2-7, with TRBD2 identical over 7 bases. This CDR3 contains 15 residues. Germline V lookup: CDR1 MNHNS, CDR2 SASEGT. The junction had 12 bases not matched to a gene; V was cut back by 7 bases and J by 3 bases. The CDR3 spells CASTDMGGGGYEQYF. DNA for the CDR3: TGTGCCAGCACCGACATGGGGGGGGGTGGCTACGAGCAGTACTTC.

A word on this clone: This same CDR3 is encoded by further DNA sequences in the sample. This chain joins TRBV20-1 and TRBJ2-1; D not certain. Germline-derived CDR1 and CDR2 are DFQATT and SNEGSKA (reference sequence). V was trimmed by 5 bases and J by 3 bases, leaving 2 bases between them. This CDR3 region has 10 residues. CDR3 in DNA: TGCAGTGCTTACTACAATGAGCAGTTCTTC. It is translated as CSAYYNEQFF.

The chain links TRBV7-9 to TRBJ1-3; the D is unclear. The CDR3 has 15 amino acids. Germline V gene sequence: CDR1 SEHNR, CDR2 FQNEAQ (reference sequence). Trimming stripped 6 bases from V and 0 bases from J, with 12 bases between. The CDR3 DNA is TGTGCCAGCAGACCGCGGGGTTTCTCTGGAAACACCATATATTTT. This gives the protein CASRPRGFSGNTIYF.

J is TRBJ2-5 and V is TRBV6-1, with D tentatively TRBD1 (5 bases). Germline V lookup: CDR1 MNHNS, CDR2 SASEGT. V was cut by 4 bases and J by 5 bases, with 17 bases left in between. This CDR3 comprises 15 residues. CDR3 sequence reads: CASSAPVKQAETQYF. Written as DNA, the CDR3 is TGTGCCAGCAGTGCTCCGGTAAAACAGGCGGAGACCCAGTACTTC.

This rearrangement joins TRBV2 to TRBJ1-1, with a weak D call TRBD1 (5 bases). This CDR3 comprises 14 residues. The germline CDR1 and CDR2 sequences are SNHLY and FYNNEI. Trimming shortened V by 4 bases and J by 1 base, and 10 bases separated the two germline ends. The CDR3 region is CASSAQGRNTEAFF. The CDR3 nucleotides are TGTGCCAGCAGTGCCCAGGGAAGGAACACTGAAGCTTTCTTT.

This sequence joins TRBV6-1 and TRBJ1-3; D remains ambiguous. The CDR3 runs 16 residues. Looked up from germline, CDR1 is MNHNS and CDR2 is SASEGT. With 2 bases removed from V and 0 bases from J, the gap between germline ends came to 11 bases. CDR3 amino acids: CASSERGPASGNTIYF. The CDR3 region has the DNA TGTGCCAGCAGTGAACGAGGGCCAGCCTCTGGAAACACCATATATTTT.

Here the CDR3 DNA reads TGTGCCAACGGGATGGAATTTGGCACAGATACGCAGTATTTT. It yields the protein CANGMEFGTDTQYF. The rearrangement uses TRBV10-3 and TRBJ2-3; weak D call: TRBD2 (5 bases). Deletions cut 10 bases from V and 1 base from J, with 15 bases between. The CDR3 runs 14 residues. The germline V gene has CDR1 ENHRY and CDR2 SYGVKD.

This chain uses TRBV5-1 with TRBJ2-5; unclear D gene. Per the germline V gene, CDR1 is SGHRS and CDR2 is YFSETQ. The CDR3 is made up of 16 amino acids. Trimming cost V 0 bases and J 2 bases, with 14 bases left between them. This CDR3 is CASSLAHMTYQETQYF. The DNA of the CDR3 is TGCGCCAGCAGCTTGGCTCACATGACCTATCAAGAGACCCAGTACTTC.

The V call is TRBV5-1, the J call TRBJ1-6, with 11 bases lining up with TRBD1. The V gene end was trimmed by 7 bases and the J gene end by 6 bases; junction bases not matched to a gene: 0. The length of the CDR3 is 13 residues. Germline CDR1 SGHRS, CDR2 YFSETQ. DNA of the CDR3: TGCGCCAGCGGGACAGGGGGTAATTCACCCCTCCACTTT. Amino acid sequence: CASGTGGNSPLHF.